This T cell receptor beta chain emerged from a study of shared T cell receptors in the human thymus (dated by TCRdb to the early 2020s). Broadly, across the study: The study examined how self-reactive, shared T-cell receptor alpha chains are generated in the human thymus.

To prepare the library, the immunoSEQ multiplex PCR assay was applied. TCRdb carries this immuneACCESS record with in-frame sequences only. Its versions omit some clonotypes, under half of them owing to an unresolved V gene in the studies checked, with the rest unexplained. This sample is represented by approximately 730,000 clones; 70% to 90% of them were singletons. The ten largest clonotypes hold roughly 0.01% of the sample. Looking up the germline V gene yields CDR1 SGHAT and CDR2 FQNNGV. V is shortened by 3 bases, J by 0 bases, and the region joining them spans 20 bases. Measured from the cysteine to the phenylalanine, the CDR3 is 18 residues long. Only CDR3 DNA remains: 54 bases, in frame from the first base. As to this clone: The antigen it binds to is not known. No much larger clone exists at a distance of one base, and base qualities are not known.

The data were also submitted as part of a second study, on human thymus T cells. As that second paper reports: Donors were immunologically healthy infants undergoing open corrective cardiac surgery for congenital heart defects in Finland. Thymus tissue was obtained as surgical resects removed during corrective cardiac surgery. Biased V and J gene segment usage appeared to be present in both thymic and peripheral blood repertoires. According to the related research, thymic TCR repertoires were highly overlapping among unrelated individuals. The study used 7 or 8 infant thymus samples plus four related peripheral blood samples to characterize TCR alpha and beta repertoires. The infant donors were about 7 to 244 days old, and the cohort included a handful of males and a couple of females. Thymocytes were mechanically released from the tissue and were stored as pellets of about 9.5-31 million cells at -70 degrees C. A QIAsymphony instrument was used to extract genomic DNA from frozen cell pellets. The immunoSEQ multiplex PCR assay was used to amplify the TCRB and TCRAD loci from a standardized quantity of quality-controlled genomic DNA. Amplicons spanned the V(D)J region at a length sufficient to cover the CDR3 and identify V and J genes. Through the commercial immunoSEQ service, the amplicons were sequenced on an Illumina platform. Primer bias and sequencing errors were corrected as previously described, and TCRAD and TCRB were defined on the basis of the IMGT database. immunoSEQ Analyzer 3.0 and VDJTools were used for repertoire analysis, which covered basic statistics, V/J segment usage, diversity estimates, rarefaction and pairwise overlap. To estimate diversity, the Chao1, ChaoE, Efron-Thisted, Shannon and inverse Simpson indices were applied, and diversity was also estimated on datasets down-sampled to the smallest sample. For repertoire overlap, CDR3 nucleotide sequence, V gene and J gene had to match strictly, and clustering was done by Jaccard-based multidimensional scaling. On average, roughly 740,000 unique TCRB clonotypes were obtained from thymus samples, compared with 80,000 to 85,000 from blood samples.

The receptor comes from a girl less than two years old with a congenital heart defect. Donor details come from another sample of the same person, matched by shared clones. The V and J segments used are TRBV11-2 and TRBJ1-1, with TRBD1 as a weak D call on 5 bases. What was sequenced was thymocytes. The CDR3 protein: CASSFKALHGGVNTEAFF. The sequenced DNA: TGTGCCAGCAGCTTCAAAGCCCTCCATGGGGGGGTGAACACTGAAGCTTTCTTT.